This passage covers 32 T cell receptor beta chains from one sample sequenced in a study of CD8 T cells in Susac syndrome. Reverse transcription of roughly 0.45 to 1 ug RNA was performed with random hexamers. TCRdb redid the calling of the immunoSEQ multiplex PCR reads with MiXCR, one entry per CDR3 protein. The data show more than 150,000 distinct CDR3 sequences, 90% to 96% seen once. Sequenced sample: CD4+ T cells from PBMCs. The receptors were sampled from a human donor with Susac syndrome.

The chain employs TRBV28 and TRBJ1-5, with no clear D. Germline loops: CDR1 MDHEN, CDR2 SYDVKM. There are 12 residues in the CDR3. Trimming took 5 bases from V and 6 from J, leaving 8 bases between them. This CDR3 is CASSPLGQPQHF. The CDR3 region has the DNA TGTGCCAGCAGTCCCCTAGGTCAGCCCCAGCATTTT.

The DNA for the CDR3 is TGCGCCAGCAGCTTGGAGGTAGCGGCCGCCGGGGAGCTGTTTTTT. This codes for CASSLEVAAAGELFF. The V gene is TRBV5-1, the J gene TRBJ2-2, with D maybe TRBD2 (6 bases). This CDR3 comprises 15 residues. Trimming shortened V by 0 bases and J by 6 bases, and 12 bases separated the two germline ends. Germline CDR1 and CDR2: SGHRS and YFSETQ.

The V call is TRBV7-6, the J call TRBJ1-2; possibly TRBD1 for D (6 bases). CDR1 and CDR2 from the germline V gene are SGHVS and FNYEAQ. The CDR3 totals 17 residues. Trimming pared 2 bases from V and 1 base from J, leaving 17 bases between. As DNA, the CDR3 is TGTGCCAGCAGCTTATGGAGCCGGGACACGATTAACTATGGCTACACCTTC. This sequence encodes CASSLWSRDTINYGYTF.

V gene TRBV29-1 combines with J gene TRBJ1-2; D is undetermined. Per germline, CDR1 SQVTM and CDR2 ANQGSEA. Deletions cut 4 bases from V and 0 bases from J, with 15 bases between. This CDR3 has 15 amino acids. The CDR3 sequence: CSVVDGFTTNYGYTF. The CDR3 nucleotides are TGCAGCGTTGTTGACGGATTCACTACTAACTATGGCTACACCTTC.

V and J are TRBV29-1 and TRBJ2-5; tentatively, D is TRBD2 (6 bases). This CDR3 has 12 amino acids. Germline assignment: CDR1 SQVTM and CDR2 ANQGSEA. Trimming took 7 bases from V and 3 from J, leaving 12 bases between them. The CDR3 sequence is CSGRESEETQYF. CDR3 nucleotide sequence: TGCAGCGGCCGGGAGAGCGAAGAGACCCAGTACTTC.

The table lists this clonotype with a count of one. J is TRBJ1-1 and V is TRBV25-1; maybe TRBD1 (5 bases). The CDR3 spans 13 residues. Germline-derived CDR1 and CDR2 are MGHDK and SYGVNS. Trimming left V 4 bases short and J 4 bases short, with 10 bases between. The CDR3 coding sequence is TGTGCCAGCAGTGCCAGGGCTGCCACTGAAGCTTTCTTT. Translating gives CASSARAATEAFF.

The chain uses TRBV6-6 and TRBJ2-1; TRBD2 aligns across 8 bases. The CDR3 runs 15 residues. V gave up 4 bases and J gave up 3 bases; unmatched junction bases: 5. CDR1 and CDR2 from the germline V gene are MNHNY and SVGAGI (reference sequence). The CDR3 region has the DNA TGTGCCAGCAGTTTCCGGGGGGGCGTCTACAATGAGCAGTTCTTC. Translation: CASSFRGGVYNEQFF.

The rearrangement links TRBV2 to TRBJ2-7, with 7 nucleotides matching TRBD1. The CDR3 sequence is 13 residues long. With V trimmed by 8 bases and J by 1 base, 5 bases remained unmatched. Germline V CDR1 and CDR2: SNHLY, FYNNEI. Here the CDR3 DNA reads TGTGCCAGCGATAGGGACAGATCCTACGAGCAGTACTTC. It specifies CASDRDRSYEQYF.

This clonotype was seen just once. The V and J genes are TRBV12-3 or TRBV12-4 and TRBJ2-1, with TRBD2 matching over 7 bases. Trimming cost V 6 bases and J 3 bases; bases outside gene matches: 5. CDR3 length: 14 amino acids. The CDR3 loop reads CASRVAGLYNEQFF. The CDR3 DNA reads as TGTGCCAGCAGAGTAGCGGGCCTCTACAATGAGCAGTTCTTC.

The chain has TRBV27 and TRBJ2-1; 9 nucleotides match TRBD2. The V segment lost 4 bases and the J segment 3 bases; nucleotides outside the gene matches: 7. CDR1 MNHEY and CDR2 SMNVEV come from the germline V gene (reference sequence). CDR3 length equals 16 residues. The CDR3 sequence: CASSSRGGAVYNEQFF. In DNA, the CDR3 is TGTGCCAGCAGTTCACGCGGGGGGGCGGTCTACAATGAGCAGTTCTTC.

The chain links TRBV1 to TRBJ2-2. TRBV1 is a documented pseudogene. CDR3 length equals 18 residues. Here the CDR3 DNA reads TGCACCAGCAGCCAAGATCTGCTCACCTCTCGAGACACCGGGGAGCTGTTTTTT. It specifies CTSSQDLLTSRDTGELFF.

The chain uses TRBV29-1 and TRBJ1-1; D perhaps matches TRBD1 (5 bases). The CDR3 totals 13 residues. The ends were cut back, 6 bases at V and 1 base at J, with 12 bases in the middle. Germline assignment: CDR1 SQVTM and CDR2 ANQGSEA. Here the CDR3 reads CSVTGTGNTEAFF. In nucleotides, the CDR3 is TGCAGCGTGACCGGGACGGGGAACACTGAAGCTTTCTTT.

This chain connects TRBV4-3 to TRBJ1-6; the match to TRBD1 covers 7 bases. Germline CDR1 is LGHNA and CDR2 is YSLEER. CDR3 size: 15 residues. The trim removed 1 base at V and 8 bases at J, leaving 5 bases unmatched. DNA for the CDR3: TGCGCCAGCAGCCAAGCGGCAGGGGGGTATTCACCCCTCCACTTT. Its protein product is CASSQAAGGYSPLHF.

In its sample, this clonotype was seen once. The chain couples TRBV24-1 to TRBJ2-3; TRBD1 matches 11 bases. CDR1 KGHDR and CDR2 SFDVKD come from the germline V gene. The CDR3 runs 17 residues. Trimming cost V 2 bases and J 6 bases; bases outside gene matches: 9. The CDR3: CATSDSVGGTGGDTQYF. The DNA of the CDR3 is TGTGCCACCAGTGATTCCGTTGGGGGGACAGGGGGTGATACGCAGTATTTT.

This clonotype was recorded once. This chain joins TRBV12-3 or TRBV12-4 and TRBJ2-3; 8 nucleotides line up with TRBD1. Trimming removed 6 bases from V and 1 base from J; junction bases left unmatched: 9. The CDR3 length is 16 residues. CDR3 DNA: TGTGCCAGCAGCCGGACAGGGAGGAAGGGCACAGATACGCAGTATTTT. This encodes CASSRTGRKGTDTQYF.

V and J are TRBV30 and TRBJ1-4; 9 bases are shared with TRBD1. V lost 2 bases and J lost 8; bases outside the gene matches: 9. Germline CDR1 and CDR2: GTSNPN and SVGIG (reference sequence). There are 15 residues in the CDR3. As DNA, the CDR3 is TGTGCCTGGAGTCTCCCCGGGACAGGGAGGGAAAAACTGTTTTTT. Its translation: CAWSLPGTGREKLFF.

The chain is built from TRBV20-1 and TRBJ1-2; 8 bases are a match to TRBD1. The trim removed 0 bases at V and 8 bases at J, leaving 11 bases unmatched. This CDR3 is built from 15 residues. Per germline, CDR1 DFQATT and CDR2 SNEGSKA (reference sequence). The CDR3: CSARDPRTGRGGYTF. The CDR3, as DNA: TGCAGTGCTAGAGATCCTAGGACAGGGAGAGGAGGCTACACCTTC.

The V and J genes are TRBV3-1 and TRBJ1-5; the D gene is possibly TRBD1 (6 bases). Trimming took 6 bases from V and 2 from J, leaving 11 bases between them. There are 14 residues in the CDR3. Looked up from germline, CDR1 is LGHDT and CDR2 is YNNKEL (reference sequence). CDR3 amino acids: CASRQGVGNQPQHF. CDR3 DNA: TGTGCCAGCAGACAGGGTGTGGGCAATCAGCCCCAGCATTTT.

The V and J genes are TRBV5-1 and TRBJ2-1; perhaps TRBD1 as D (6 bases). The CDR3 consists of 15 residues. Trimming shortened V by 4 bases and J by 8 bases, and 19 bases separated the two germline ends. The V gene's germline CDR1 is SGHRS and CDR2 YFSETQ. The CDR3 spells CASSLALGAGDEQFF. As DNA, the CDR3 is TGCGCCAGCAGCCTGGCCCTGGGGGCCGGCGATGAGCAGTTCTTC.

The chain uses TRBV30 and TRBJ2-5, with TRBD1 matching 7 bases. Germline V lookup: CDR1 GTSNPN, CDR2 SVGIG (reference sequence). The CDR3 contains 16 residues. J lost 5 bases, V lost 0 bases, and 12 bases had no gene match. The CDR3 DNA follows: TGTGCCTGGAGTGTACTCCCCCGGACAGGTCGGGAGACCCAGTACTTC. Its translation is CAWSVLPRTGRETQYF.

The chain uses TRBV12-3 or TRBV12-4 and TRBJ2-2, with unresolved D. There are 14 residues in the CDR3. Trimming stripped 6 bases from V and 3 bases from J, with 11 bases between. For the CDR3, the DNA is TGTGCCAGCAGCCGCGACACTTACACCGGGGAGCTGTTTTTT. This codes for CASSRDTYTGELFF.

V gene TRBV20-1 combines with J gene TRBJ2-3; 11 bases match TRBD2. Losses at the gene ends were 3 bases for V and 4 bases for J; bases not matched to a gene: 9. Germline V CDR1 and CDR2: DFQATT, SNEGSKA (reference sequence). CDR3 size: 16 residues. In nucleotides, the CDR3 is TGCAGTGCTAGTACGGCTAGCGGGGGGCGGGCAGATACGCAGTATTTT. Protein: CSASTASGGRADTQYF.

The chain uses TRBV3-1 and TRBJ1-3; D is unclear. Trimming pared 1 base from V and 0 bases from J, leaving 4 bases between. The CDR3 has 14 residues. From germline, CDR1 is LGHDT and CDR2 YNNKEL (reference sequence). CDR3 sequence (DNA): TGTGCCAGCAGCCAAGTTCCCTCTGGAAACACCATATATTTT. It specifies CASSQVPSGNTIYF. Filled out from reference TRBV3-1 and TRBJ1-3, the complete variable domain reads DTAVSQTPKYLVTQMGNDKSIKCEQNLGHDTMYWYKQDSKKFLKIMFSYNNKELIINETVPNRFSPKSPDKAHLNLHINSLELGDSAVYFCASSQVPSGNTIYFGEGSWLTVV.

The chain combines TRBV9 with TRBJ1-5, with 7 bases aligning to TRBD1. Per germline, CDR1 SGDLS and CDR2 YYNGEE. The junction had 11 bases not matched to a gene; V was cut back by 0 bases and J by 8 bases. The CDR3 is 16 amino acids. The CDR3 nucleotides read TGTGCCAGCAGCGTAGAGACAGGGTGGGATGAGGAGCCCCAGCATTTT. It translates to CASSVETGWDEEPQHF.

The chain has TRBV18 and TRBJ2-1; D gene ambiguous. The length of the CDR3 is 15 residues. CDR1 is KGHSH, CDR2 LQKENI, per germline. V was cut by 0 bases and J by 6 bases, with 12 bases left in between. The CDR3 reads CASSPPAGFGNEQFF. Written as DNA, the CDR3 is TGTGCCAGCTCACCACCAGCCGGGTTTGGCAATGAGCAGTTCTTC. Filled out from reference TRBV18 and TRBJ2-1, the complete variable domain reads NAGVMQNPRHLVRRRGQEARLRCSPMKGHSHVYWYRQLPEEGLKFMVYLQKENIIDESGMPKERFSAEFPKEGPSILRIQQVVRGDSAAYFCASSPPAGFGNEQFFGPGTRLTVL.

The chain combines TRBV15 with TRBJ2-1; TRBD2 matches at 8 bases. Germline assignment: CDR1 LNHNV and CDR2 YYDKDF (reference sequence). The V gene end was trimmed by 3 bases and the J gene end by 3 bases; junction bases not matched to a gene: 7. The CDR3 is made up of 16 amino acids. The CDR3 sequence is CATSRNPGLGYNEQFF. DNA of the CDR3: TGTGCCACCAGCAGGAACCCGGGACTAGGCTACAATGAGCAGTTCTTC.

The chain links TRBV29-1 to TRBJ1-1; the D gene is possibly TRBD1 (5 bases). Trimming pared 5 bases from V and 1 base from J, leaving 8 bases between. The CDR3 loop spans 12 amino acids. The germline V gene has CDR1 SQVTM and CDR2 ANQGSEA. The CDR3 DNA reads TGCAGCGTTAGGGACGGGAACACTGAAGCTTTCTTT. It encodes CSVRDGNTEAFF. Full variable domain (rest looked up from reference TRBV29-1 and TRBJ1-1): SAVISQKPSRDICQRGTSLTIQCQVDSQVTMMFWYRQQPGQSLTLIATANQGSEATYESGFVIDKFPISRPNLTFSTLTVSNMSPEDSSIYLCSVRDGNTEAFFGQGTRLTVV.

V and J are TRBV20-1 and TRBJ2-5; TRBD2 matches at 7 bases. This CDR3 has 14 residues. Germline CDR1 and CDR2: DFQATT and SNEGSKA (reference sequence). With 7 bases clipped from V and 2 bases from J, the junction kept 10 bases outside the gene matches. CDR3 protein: CSVSGAGLQETQYF. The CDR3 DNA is TGCAGTGTCAGCGGGGCGGGGCTACAAGAGACCCAGTACTTC.

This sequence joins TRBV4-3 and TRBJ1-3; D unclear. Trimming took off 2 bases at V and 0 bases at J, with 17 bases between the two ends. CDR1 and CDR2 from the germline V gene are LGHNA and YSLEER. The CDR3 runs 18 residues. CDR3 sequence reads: CASSQLIAGGPSGNTIYF. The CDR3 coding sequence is TGCGCCAGCAGCCAACTTATTGCCGGCGGACCCTCTGGAAACACCATATATTTT.

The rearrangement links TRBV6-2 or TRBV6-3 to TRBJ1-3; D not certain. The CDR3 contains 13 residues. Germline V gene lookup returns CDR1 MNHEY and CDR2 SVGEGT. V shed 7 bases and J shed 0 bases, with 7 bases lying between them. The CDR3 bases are TGTGCCAGCACCGTCCGCTCTGGAAACACCATATATTTT. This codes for CASTVRSGNTIYF.

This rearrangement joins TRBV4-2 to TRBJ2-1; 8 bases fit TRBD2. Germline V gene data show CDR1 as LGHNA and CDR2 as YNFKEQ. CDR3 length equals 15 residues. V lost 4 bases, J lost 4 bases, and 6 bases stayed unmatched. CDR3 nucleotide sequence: TGTGCCAGCAGCCCGAAGCGGGGGCCGTACAATGAGCAGTTCTTC. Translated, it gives CASSPKRGPYNEQFF.

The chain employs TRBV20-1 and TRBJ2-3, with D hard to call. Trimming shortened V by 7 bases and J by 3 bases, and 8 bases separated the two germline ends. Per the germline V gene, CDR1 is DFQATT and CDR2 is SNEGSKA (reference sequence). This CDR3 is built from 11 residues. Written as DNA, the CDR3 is TGCAGTGTAGAGTGGACAGATACGCAGTATTTT. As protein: CSVEWTDTQYF.